This record concerns one TCR beta chain sequence. Antigen: not known. Other DNA sequences within the sample encode an identical CDR3. Sequenced by immunoSEQ multiplex PCR; TCRdb stores in-frame clones only, minus some. The sample includes about 1.1 million clones, 77% seen only once; the top ten take 0.89%. Splitting the CD4+ cells yielded a CD45RA+ naive subset and a CD45RA-negative memory subset. These data come from a study of shared clonotypes between healthy human individuals. Points from the study as a whole: Investigators collected only blood, and repertoires in tissues likely differ. Larger estimated richness was generally recorded for naive subsets relative to memory subsets. Represented diversity (both genetic and exposure-history) was limited by the small number of donors.

Material: memory CD4+ T cells from PBMCs. The sample's subset: CD45RA-negative fraction. The receptor was isolated from a man younger than 30 in good health. Some clones in this sample may be carry-over from other donors' samples.

The CDR3 DNA sequence: TGTGCCAGTAGTATCGGACAGGGGATTTCACCCCTCCACTTT. Protein sequence: CASSIGQGISPLHF. The rearrangement links TRBV19 to TRBJ1-6, with 9 bases aligning to TRBD1. The CDR3 totals 14 residues. Germline values: CDR1 LNHDA, CDR2 SQIVND (reference sequence). J lost 9 bases, V lost 3 bases, and 3 bases had no gene match.